The next 17 T cell receptor beta chains were all read from a single sample in a study of blood T cell repertoires in COVID-19. TCRdb keeps only in-frame clones here, not all; method: immunoSEQ multiplex PCR. Counted here are roughly 80,000 clones, 85% to 90% occurring once; the ten biggest clones make up around 15%. The sequenced sample was peripheral blood. All receptors derive from a woman in her 70s with acute or convalescent COVID-19.

V and J are TRBV30 and TRBJ2-3; 15 bases are a match to TRBD2. This CDR3 comprises 15 residues. The germline CDR1 and CDR2 sequences are GTSNPN and SVGIG (reference sequence). V dropped 5 bases and J dropped 3; count of bases not matched to a gene: 3. The CDR3 loop reads CAWPGLAGGTDTQYF. As DNA, the CDR3 is TGTGCCTGGCCGGGACTAGCGGGGGGAACAGATACGCAGTATTTT.

In this sample, this clone turned up once. This chain joins TRBV18 and TRBJ2-7; D gene unclear. V was shortened by 6 bases and J by 7 bases, with 10 bases between the two germline ends. The CDR3 extends over 11 amino acids. CDR1 is KGHSH and CDR2 is LQKENI in the germline V gene. CDR3 residues: CASSRLREQYV. The CDR3 nucleotides read TGTGCCAGCTCCCGGTTGAGGGAGCAGTACGTC.

The chain has TRBV24-1 and TRBJ2-2; 7 positions agree with TRBD1. In germline, CDR1 is KGHDR, CDR2 SFDVKD. There are 21 residues in the CDR3. V dropped 4 bases and J dropped 2; count of bases not matched to a gene: 21. The CDR3 nucleotides are TGTGCCACCAGTGACATCCCACGATCGCTAACCGGGACAGTTAACACCGGGGAGCTGTTTTTT. It yields the protein CATSDIPRSLTGTVNTGELFF.

This clone was counted at least ten times. This rearrangement joins TRBV6-1 to TRBJ1-5, with 8 bases matching TRBD1. The CDR3 spans 15 residues. Germline V gives CDR1 MNHNS, CDR2 SASEGT. V was clipped by 1 base and J by 4 bases; unmatched bases: 3. Here the CDR3 reads CASSEVDRANQPQHF. CDR3 nucleotide sequence: TGTGCCAGCAGTGAAGTGGACAGGGCTAATCAGCCCCAGCATTTT.

The chain carries TRBV29-1 and TRBJ1-1; 7 nucleotides line up with TRBD1. Unmatched junction bases numbered 7, after V lost 5 bases and J lost 1 base. There are 14 residues in the CDR3. CDR1 SQVTM and CDR2 ANQGSEA come from the germline V gene. Here the CDR3 DNA reads TGCAGCGTTAGGCTGGGACAGCGGAACACTGAAGCTTTCTTT. Translated: CSVRLGQRNTEAFF. Full variable domain (outside the CDR3, taken from reference TRBV29-1 and TRBJ1-1): SAVISQKPSRDICQRGTSLTIQCQVDSQVTMMFWYRQQPGQSLTLIATANQGSEATYESGFVIDKFPISRPNLTFSTLTVSNMSPEDSSIYLCSVRLGQRNTEAFFGQGTRLTVV.

This sequence joins TRBV11-2 and TRBJ2-6; possible D gene TRBD2, 7 bases. The CDR3 is 18 amino acids. V lost 5 bases and J 0 bases, leaving 17 bases between the germline ends. Germline values: CDR1 SGHAT, CDR2 FQNNGV. The CDR3 DNA reads TGTGCCAGCAGCCCCTACAGGGACTACATCTCTGGGGCCAACGTCCTGACTTTC. Protein sequence: CASSPYRDYISGANVLTF.

The chain has TRBV5-1 and TRBJ2-6, with 7 nucleotides matching TRBD1. The germline CDR1 and CDR2 sequences are SGHRS and YFSETQ. J was trimmed by 4 bases and V by 7 bases; bases with no gene match: 5. The CDR3 extends over 14 amino acids. The CDR3 reads CASDRAPGANVLTF. CDR3 coding DNA: TGCGCCAGCGACAGGGCGCCCGGGGCCAACGTCCTGACTTTC.

This chain links TRBV29-1 with TRBJ1-2; TRBD1 aligns across 9 bases. V trimming: 5 bases; J trimming: 2 bases; junction bases outside the gene matches: 9. The CDR3 sequence is 15 residues long. The V gene's germline CDR1 is SQVTM and CDR2 ANQGSEA. As DNA, the CDR3 is TGCAGCGTTATGGGACAGGGAAAGGGGAACTATGGCTACACCTTC. It yields the protein CSVMGQGKGNYGYTF.

This sequence joins TRBV7-6 and TRBJ2-1, with TRBD2 matching 16 bases. The V segment lost 5 bases and the J segment 9 bases; nucleotides outside the gene matches: 4. CDR1 is SGHVS, CDR2 FNYEAQ, per germline. CDR3 length: 15 residues. CDR3 sequence: CASSRGTSGGGEQFF. CDR3 bases: TGTGCCAGCAGCCGCGGGACTAGCGGGGGGGGTGAGCAGTTCTTC.

The rearrangement joins TRBV15 to TRBJ2-1; 10 bases are a match to TRBD2. The CDR3 is made up of 17 amino acids. The trim removed 2 bases at V and 5 bases at J, leaving 9 bases unmatched. Germline V gene sequence: CDR1 LNHNV, CDR2 YYDKDF (reference sequence). CDR3 DNA sequence: TGTGCCACCAGCAGAACCCTAGCGGGAGCAGTCGACAATGAGCAGTTCTTC. This sequence encodes CATSRTLAGAVDNEQFF. Filled out from reference TRBV15 and TRBJ2-1, the complete variable domain reads DAMVIQNPRYQVTQFGKPVTLSCSQTLNHNVMYWYQQKSSQAPKLLFHYYDKDFNNEADTPDNFQSRRPNTSFCFLDIRSPGLGDTAMYLCATSRTLAGAVDNEQFFGPGTRLTVL.

V and J are TRBV6-1 and TRBJ1-2; D gene ambiguous. The V and J ends lost 0 bases and 1 base respectively, with 12 bases between them. The germline V gene has CDR1 MNHNS and CDR2 SASEGT. This CDR3 comprises 16 residues. The CDR3 DNA is TGTGCCAGCAGTGAAGCCCAGTTATCAAGTAACTATGGCTACACCTTC. The encoded protein is CASSEAQLSSNYGYTF.

This chain links TRBV10-3 with TRBJ1-2, with 7 bases matching TRBD1. CDR3 length: 13 amino acids. Trimming took 2 bases from V and 7 from J; bases not matched to a gene: 4. Germline loops: CDR1 ENHRY, CDR2 SYGVKD. CDR3 loop: CAISEGQESGYTF. CDR3 in DNA: TGTGCCATCAGTGAGGGACAGGAGAGTGGCTACACCTTC.

V gene TRBV5-1 combines with J gene TRBJ2-3; TRBD2 matches at 16 bases. The V gene end was trimmed by 6 bases and the J gene end by 3 bases; junction bases not matched to a gene: 10. The CDR3 has 18 amino acids. Looked up from germline, CDR1 is SGHRS and CDR2 is YFSETQ. The CDR3 region is CASKAGTSGGADTDTQYF. The CDR3 coding sequence is TGCGCCAGCAAGGCCGGGACTAGCGGGGGGGCGGATACAGATACGCAGTATTTT.

This clone was seen just once. The J gene is TRBJ2-2, the V gene TRBV24-1; D may be TRBD1 (5 bases). Germline V gene data show CDR1 as KGHDR and CDR2 as SFDVKD. V shed 4 bases and J shed 0 bases, with 8 bases lying between them. CDR3 size: 15 residues. The CDR3 here is CATSETETNTGELFF. Written as DNA, the CDR3 is TGTGCCACCAGTGAGACAGAAACGAACACCGGGGAGCTGTTTTTT.

This rearrangement joins TRBV12-3 or TRBV12-4 to TRBJ2-5; unclear D gene. The V gene lost 6 bases and the J gene lost 0 bases, with 8 bases spanning the gap. The CDR3 runs to 13 residues. For the CDR3, the DNA is TGTGCCAGCAGACCTCAGAACCAAGAGACCCAGTACTTC. Residues: CASRPQNQETQYF.

The V and J genes are TRBV27 and TRBJ2-1, with D perhaps TRBD1 (6 bases). The germline V gene encodes CDR1 MNHEY and CDR2 SMNVEV (reference sequence). The CDR3 has 15 residues. V was shortened by 3 bases and J by 4 bases, with 13 bases between the two germline ends. The CDR3 DNA reads as TGTGCCAGCAGTTTTCAGGGGACACAATACAATGAGCAGTTCTTC. This gives the protein CASSFQGTQYNEQFF.

The J gene is TRBJ2-4, the V gene TRBV9; TRBD2 aligns across 8 bases. This CDR3 is 15 amino acids long. The germline V gene encodes CDR1 SGDLS and CDR2 YYNGEE. V gave up 4 bases and J gave up 1 base; unmatched junction bases: 4. The CDR3 DNA sequence: TGTGCCAGCAGCCCGGGGGGGTCCGCCAAAAACATTCAGTACTTC. This translates into CASSPGGSAKNIQYF.